The 22 T cell receptor beta chains in this list originate from one sample, sequenced in a study of spatial heterogeneity in lung cancer. Time point specified: sample taken at primary tumor resection. Tumor, nontumor lung or frozen PBMC supplied whole RNA, sequenced without sorting. From the 5' RACE reads, TCRdb called clonotypes with MiXCR, one entry per CDR3 protein. The sample shows about 25,000 distinct CDR3 sequences, roughly 7% of them seen only once. Source: PBMCs, taken at surgery. The receptors come from a male donor with early-stage non-small cell lung cancer.

This clonotype occurred many times. V and J are TRBV5-6 and TRBJ2-1; D is ambiguous. The CDR3 length is 18 residues. The V gene lost 3 bases and the J gene lost 1 base, with 20 bases spanning the gap. CDR1 SGHDT and CDR2 YYEEEE come from the germline V gene. This CDR3 reads CASSSVLSPLGSYNEQFF. In DNA, the CDR3 is TGTGCCAGCAGCTCGGTGTTGAGCCCCCTCGGTTCCTACAATGAGCAGTTCTTC.

This clonotype occurred many times. The chain combines TRBV2 with TRBJ2-5; a possible D gene is TRBD1 (6 bases). The germline V gene has CDR1 SNHLY and CDR2 FYNNEI. This CDR3 is 13 amino acids long. V dropped 6 bases and J dropped 4 bases, with 12 bases sitting between them. The DNA of the CDR3 is TGTGCCAGCAGGGGAACAGGGTTAGAGACCCAGTACTTC. Amino acids: CASRGTGLETQYF.

This clonotype was observed many times. The chain carries TRBV6-6 and TRBJ2-7, with D possibly being TRBD1 (5 bases). The CDR3 totals 12 residues. V was cut by 5 bases and J by 8 bases, with 13 bases left in between. Germline CDR1 MNHNY, CDR2 SVGAGI (reference sequence). CDR3 sequence reads: CASSLGHEKQYV. The CDR3 DNA follows: TGTGCCAGCAGTCTGGGGCATGAGAAGCAGTACGTC.

The V gene is TRBV5-1, the J gene TRBJ2-1; D is possibly TRBD2 (6 bases). Germline V gives CDR1 SGHRS, CDR2 YFSETQ. Trimming shortened V by 2 bases and J by 9 bases, and 15 bases separated the two germline ends. The CDR3 totals 14 residues. DNA for the CDR3: TGCGCCAGCAGCTTAGCGGGTCGAGATTTTGAGCAGTTCTTC. It encodes CASSLAGRDFEQFF.

CDR3 sequence (DNA): TGTGCCAGCAGTGTCAGGTTCCCAGAGACCCAGTACTTC. Residues: CASSVRFPETQYF. The V and J genes are TRBV27 and TRBJ2-5; no definite D call. The germline V and J ends were trimmed by 5 bases and 4 bases, with 11 bases remaining between them. Germline lookup yields CDR1 MNHEY and CDR2 SMNVEV (reference sequence). CDR3 length equals 13 residues.

This clonotype was found a few times. The J gene is TRBJ2-5, the V gene TRBV20-1; TRBD1 is a possible D gene (6 bases). Trimming took 7 bases from V and 5 from J, leaving 20 bases between them. The CDR3 is 14 amino acids. The germline V gene has CDR1 DFQATT and CDR2 SNEGSKA (reference sequence). Here the CDR3 DNA reads TGCAGTGTAAACAGGGTACGCGGAGTGGAGACCCAGTACTTC. Its translation: CSVNRVRGVETQYF.

The chain has TRBV11-1 and TRBJ1-1; D unclear. The CDR3 spans 13 residues. Between the trimmed V and J ends, which lost 2 bases and 5 bases, there was a span of 9 bases. Germline lookup yields CDR1 SGHAT and CDR2 FQDESV (reference sequence). CDR3 region: CASSLPDPTEAFF. The CDR3 nucleotides are TGTGCCAGCAGCTTACCGGACCCGACTGAAGCTTTCTTT.

This clonotype has ten or more counts. The chain is built from TRBV18 and TRBJ2-3, with TRBD1 identical over 8 bases. CDR1 is KGHSH, CDR2 LQKENI, per germline. Trimming cost V 6 bases and J 0 bases; bases outside gene matches: 11. The CDR3 has 17 residues. DNA for the CDR3: TGTGCCAGCTCCGTAGCCGGGACAGGTGGTAGCACAGATACGCAGTATTTT. Residues: CASSVAGTGGSTDTQYF.

This clonotype was seen at least ten times. The chain combines TRBV13 with TRBJ2-2; 10 bases agree with TRBD2. CDR3 length: 17 residues. Germline values: CDR1 PRHDT, CDR2 FYEKMQ (reference sequence). J lost 6 bases, V lost 6 bases, and 13 bases had no gene match. The CDR3 DNA reads as TGTGCCAGCAGTCCCCATAGCGGACTAGCGGCCGCCGGGGAGCTGTTTTTT. This encodes CASSPHSGLAAAGELFF.

This clonotype was seen repeatedly, ten times or more. The chain links TRBV9 to TRBJ1-2, with no clear D. V was cut by 0 bases and J by 3 bases, with 3 bases left in between. Per the germline V gene, CDR1 is SGDLS and CDR2 is YYNGEE. This CDR3 comprises 12 residues. The chain's CDR3 is CASSVADYGYTF. The CDR3 coding sequence is TGTGCCAGCAGCGTAGCTGACTATGGCTACACCTTC.

This clonotype is medium-sized (0.01 to 0.1%). The gene calls are TRBV5-1 and TRBJ2-3, with 11 bases aligning to TRBD2. This CDR3 spans 15 amino acids. Trimming at V came to 3 bases and at J to 2 bases, leaving 2 bases not matched to a gene. Germline values: CDR1 SGHRS, CDR2 YFSETQ. CDR3 sequence reads: CASSSLAGDTDTQYF. DNA of the CDR3: TGCGCCAGCAGCTCACTAGCGGGAGACACAGATACGCAGTATTTT.

This clonotype was detected only a few times. The chain combines TRBV11-2 with TRBJ2-7; D uncertain. This CDR3 region has 14 residues. The V end was cut by 4 bases, the J end by 2 bases, with 12 bases between. The germline V gene encodes CDR1 SGHAT and CDR2 FQNNGV. For the CDR3, the DNA is TGTGCCAGCAGCTCCCTAAACGACGCCTACGAGCAGTACTTC. Encoded protein: CASSSLNDAYEQYF.

This clonotype was seen repeatedly, ten times or more. The rearrangement joins TRBV29-1 to TRBJ2-3, with D unclear. This CDR3 contains 13 residues. Germline CDR1 SQVTM, CDR2 ANQGSEA. V was clipped by 4 bases and J by 5 bases, with 13 bases between them. The CDR3 bases are TGCAGCGTTGGCCGCTTGGATAAAGATACGCAGTATTTT. The encoded protein is CSVGRLDKDTQYF.

This clonotype showed up many times. The chain uses TRBV20-1 and TRBJ1-2; TRBD1 agrees at 8 bases. Germline V lookup: CDR1 DFQATT, CDR2 SNEGSKA (reference sequence). The CDR3 is made up of 14 amino acids. V dropped 6 bases and J dropped 4; count of bases not matched to a gene: 10. The CDR3 loop reads CSADEQGVGYGYTF. The CDR3 nucleotides are TGCAGTGCGGATGAACAGGGGGTTGGCTATGGCTACACCTTC.

The chain joins TRBV4-1 to TRBJ2-7, with TRBD2 matching 9 bases. The CDR3 spans 14 residues. Per germline, CDR1 MGHRA and CDR2 YSYEKL. V shed 4 bases and J 0 bases; nucleotides not matched to a gene: 1. The CDR3 loop reads CASSPSGASYEQYF. Here the CDR3 DNA reads TGCGCCAGCAGCCCTAGCGGGGCCTCCTACGAGCAGTACTTC.

This clonotype was recorded many times. This chain joins TRBV29-1 and TRBJ2-5, with 7 bases identical to TRBD2. The CDR3 contains 17 residues. V shed 3 bases, J shed 1 base, and the junction held 14 bases outside the gene matches. The germline gives CDR1 SQVTM, CDR2 ANQGSEA. As DNA, the CDR3 is TGCAGCGTTGATGGCGGTGGGGGGACTAACAGCCAAGAGACCCAGTACTTC. It encodes CSVDGGGGTNSQETQYF.

At least ten counts were recorded for this clonotype. The chain has TRBV20-1 and TRBJ2-7; perhaps TRBD1 as D (5 bases). The CDR3 covers 13 residues. V lost 5 bases and J lost 1, with 12 bases in between. The germline V gene has CDR1 DFQATT and CDR2 SNEGSKA (reference sequence). This chain's CDR3 is CSARYDRSYEQYF. CDR3 DNA sequence: TGCAGTGCTCGCTACGACAGATCCTACGAGCAGTACTTC.

This clonotype has more than one count but fewer than ten. The genes are TRBV28 and TRBJ1-6, with 7 positions matching TRBD1. Germline CDR1 reads MDHEN; CDR2 reads SYDVKM. The CDR3 loop spans 13 amino acids. The CDR3 DNA reads as TGTACCACCCAGGGCAGGGGGAATTCACCCCTCCACTTT. It encodes CTTQGRGNSPLHF.

This sequence joins TRBV5-1 and TRBJ2-1; D gene ambiguous. The germline V gene has CDR1 SGHRS and CDR2 YFSETQ. CDR3 length: 15 residues. Trimming shortened V by 0 bases and J by 2 bases, and 9 bases separated the two germline ends. The CDR3 sequence: CASSLGDGPYNEQFF. CDR3 nucleotides: TGCGCCAGCAGCTTGGGAGACGGACCCTACAATGAGCAGTTCTTC.

This clonotype was counted only a few times. This chain connects TRBV2 to TRBJ2-5; 14 bases agree with TRBD2. V dropped 7 bases and J dropped 5; count of bases not matched to a gene: 18. The CDR3 contains 19 residues. The germline gives CDR1 SNHLY, CDR2 FYNNEI. The CDR3 DNA sequence: TGTGCCAGCAAAAAACCAGTATTACGGACTAGCGGGAGGATGGAGACCCAGTACTTC. Its translation: CASKKPVLRTSGRMETQYF.

This clonotype has a count of ten or more. V usage is TRBV5-1 and J usage is TRBJ2-7, with D hard to call. The CDR3 sequence is 13 residues long. V was pared by 0 bases and J by 7 bases, with 11 bases between. CDR1 and CDR2 from the germline V gene are SGHRS and YFSETQ. The CDR3: CASSLGSPTEQYF. In DNA, the CDR3 is TGCGCCAGCAGCTTGGGGTCCCCCACGGAGCAGTACTTC.

This clonotype was recorded many times. The V and J genes are TRBV7-8 and TRBJ1-2, with 8 nucleotides matching TRBD1. V shed 4 bases, J shed 14 bases, and the junction held 9 bases outside the gene matches. The germline CDR1 and CDR2 sequences are SGHVS and FQNEAQ. The length of the CDR3 is 12 residues. The CDR3 here is CASSSDREAGTF. CDR3 DNA sequence: TGTGCCAGCAGCTCGGACAGGGAGGCTGGGACCTTC.